The source of this T cell receptor (beta chain) is a study of blood T cell repertoires in COVID-19. The CDR3 consists of 15 residues. Germline V gene sequence: CDR1 MNHEY, CDR2 SVGEGT. Trimming cost V 2 bases and J 2 bases; bases outside gene matches: 3. The protocol was immunoSEQ multiplex PCR, while the TCRdb copy is restricted to in-frame clones and leaves out a portion. The sample records around 46,000 clones, about 85% being singletons. Source material: peripheral blood. The chain employs TRBV6-2 or TRBV6-3 and TRBJ2-5, with 9 positions matching TRBD2. This TCR was sampled from a human donor in a cohort sampled during active COVID-19. The chain's CDR3 is CASSYQGLAQETQYF. The CDR3 DNA reads TGTGCCAGCAGTTACCAAGGACTAGCGCAAGAGACCCAGTACTTC.